These 28 T cell receptor beta chains were sequenced from one sample in a study of radiation and T cells in renal cell carcinoma. The repertoire was sequenced with immunoSEQ multiplex PCR; TCRdb's copy has only in-frame clones and lacks some. The sample shows 100,000 to 150,000 clones, roughly 91% of them seen only once. Time point: blood 2 weeks post-SBRT. Noted treatment: 15 Gy SBRT to primary tumor, nephrectomy 4 weeks later. The material sequenced was blood, taken from a patient whose treatment included radiotherapy and nephrectomy. These receptors all come from a woman aged 70-85 years with renal cell carcinoma.

The table lists this clone with a count of one. The rearrangement links TRBV10-3 to TRBJ2-7; TRBD1 is a possible D gene (5 bases). This CDR3 is built from 10 residues. Trimming left V 9 bases short and J 5 bases short, with 8 bases between. Germline V gene data show CDR1 as ENHRY and CDR2 as SYGVKD. Here the CDR3 reads CAIGVNEQYF. CDR3 DNA sequence: TGTGCCATAGGGGTTAACGAGCAGTACTTC.

This chain uses TRBV5-1 with TRBJ1-1, with D hard to call. Germline-derived CDR1 and CDR2 are SGHRS and YFSETQ. The germline V and J ends were trimmed by 4 bases and 0 bases, with 13 bases remaining between them. This CDR3 is built from 15 residues. Here the CDR3 reads CASSTYSLMNTEAFF. CDR3 sequence (DNA): TGCGCCAGCAGCACTTACAGCCTGATGAACACTGAAGCTTTCTTT.

This sequence joins TRBV5-4 and TRBJ2-6, with unresolved D. Trimming pared 5 bases from V and 0 bases from J, leaving 9 bases between. This CDR3 is 15 amino acids long. Germline V gives CDR1 SGHNT, CDR2 YYREEE (reference sequence). The CDR3 reads CASSHWGSGANVLTF. CDR3 DNA sequence: TGTGCCAGCAGTCACTGGGGCTCTGGGGCCAACGTCCTGACTTTC.

The V gene is TRBV7-9, the J gene TRBJ1-3; 8 bases line up with TRBD1. The CDR3 sequence is 15 residues long. V lost 4 bases and J lost 4; bases outside the gene matches: 6. Looked up from germline, CDR1 is SEHNR and CDR2 is FQNEAQ (reference sequence). The CDR3 DNA follows: TGTGCCAGCAGCTCGCAGGGGGCGGAGGGAAACACCATATATTTT. It encodes CASSSQGAEGNTIYF.

The gene calls are TRBV27 and TRBJ1-2; D unresolved. The germline CDR1 and CDR2 sequences are MNHEY and SMNVEV (reference sequence). This CDR3 comprises 16 residues. The V and J ends lost 7 bases and 7 bases respectively, with 25 bases between them. The CDR3 is CASTKAGPPTGSGYTF. The CDR3, as DNA: TGTGCCAGCACTAAAGCCGGGCCTCCTACGGGCAGTGGCTACACCTTC.

The chain joins TRBV6-5 to TRBJ1-2; perhaps TRBD1 as D (5 bases). Germline loops: CDR1 MNHEY, CDR2 SVGAGI. CDR3 length equals 12 residues. V lost 6 bases to trimming and J lost 8 bases, with 13 bases between them. In DNA, the CDR3 is TGTGCCAGCAGCCAAATCGGGGGGGGCTACACCTTC. Translation: CASSQIGGGYTF.

The chain couples TRBV4-2 to TRBJ2-3, with D possibly TRBD2 on 6 matching bases. The CDR3 has 15 amino acids. Germline-derived CDR1 and CDR2 are LGHNA and YNFKEQ. V shed 1 base and J shed 0 bases, with 8 bases lying between them. The CDR3 here is CASSQGGGSTDTQYF. The CDR3 DNA follows: TGTGCCAGCAGCCAAGGTGGGGGGAGCACAGATACGCAGTATTTT.

The chain has TRBV5-1 and TRBJ2-2; D remains ambiguous. Trimming cost V 3 bases and J 0 bases, with 9 bases left between them. The CDR3 sequence is 15 residues long. The germline V gene has CDR1 SGHRS and CDR2 YFSETQ. The CDR3: CASSSLGANTGELFF. CDR3 nucleotides: TGCGCCAGCAGCTCTCTAGGCGCGAACACCGGGGAGCTGTTTTTT. Variable domain in full (rest from reference TRBV5-1 and TRBJ2-2): KAGVTQTPRYLIKTRGQQVTLSCSPISGHRSVSWYQQTPGQGLQFLFEYFSETQRNKGNFPGRFSGRQFSNSRSEMNVSTLELGDSALYLCASSSLGANTGELFFGEGSRLTVL.

The chain has TRBV2 and TRBJ1-2; no firm D call. The V end lost 7 bases, the J end lost 4 bases, and 13 bases lay between the germline ends. Germline CDR1 is SNHLY and CDR2 is FYNNEI. CDR3 size: 13 residues. In DNA form, the CDR3 reads TGTGCCAGCAATCCAGAACAGCTCTATGGCTACACCTTC. This gives the protein CASNPEQLYGYTF.

The chain joins TRBV6-5 to TRBJ1-2; 7 bases are a match to TRBD1. Germline V CDR1 and CDR2: MNHEY, SVGAGI. CDR3 size: 13 residues. Trimming cost V 7 bases and J 0 bases; bases outside gene matches: 2. The CDR3 reads CASKGAANYGYTF. CDR3 nucleotide sequence: TGTGCCAGCAAGGGGGCGGCTAACTATGGCTACACCTTC.

This clone was seen a single time. Its ends do not fully match the called genes, so a read error is possible. The chain is built from TRBV4-1 and TRBJ2-3; D possibly corresponds to TRBD2 (5 bases). Germline loops: CDR1 MGHRA, CDR2 YSYEKL. The CDR3 is made up of 14 amino acids. The CDR3 DNA reads as TGCGCCAGCGGCCACGGAGGTTACACAGATACGCAGTATTTT. Its translation: CASGHGGYTDTQYF.

J is TRBJ1-4 and V is TRBV29-1, with D uncertain. Germline-derived CDR1 and CDR2 are SQVTM and ANQGSEA. The CDR3 sequence is 14 residues long. V lost 4 bases and J lost 4, with 13 bases in between. The CDR3 protein is CSVAPVPSNEKLFF. Written as DNA, the CDR3 is TGCAGCGTTGCCCCGGTCCCAAGTAATGAAAAACTGTTTTTT.

The rearrangement joins TRBV7-6 to TRBJ1-2; 7 bases align to TRBD1. The germline V gene encodes CDR1 SGHVS and CDR2 FNYEAQ. This CDR3 region has 13 residues. Germline trimming cut 1 base from V and 4 bases from J; bases unmatched to any gene: 0. CDR3 residues: CASSLGDSYGYTF. The CDR3 DNA is TGTGCCAGCAGCTTAGGGGACAGCTATGGCTACACCTTC.

The CDR3: CASKGTSSGNTIYF. The CDR3 bases are TGTGCCAGCAAAGGGACATCTTCTGGAAACACCATATATTTT. The chain combines TRBV28 with TRBJ1-3; the D gene is possibly TRBD1 (6 bases). Per the germline V gene, CDR1 is MDHEN and CDR2 is SYDVKM. There are 14 residues in the CDR3. The V end lost 7 bases, the J end lost 1 base, and 11 bases lay between the germline ends.

The chain employs TRBV7-2 and TRBJ1-2; possibly TRBD1 for D (5 bases). The CDR3 contains 14 residues. V was cut by 4 bases and J by 8 bases, with 17 bases left in between. Germline V gene sequence: CDR1 SGHTA, CDR2 FQGNSA. CDR3 amino acids: CASSSSRGAGGYTF. In DNA, the CDR3 is TGTGCCAGCAGCTCGTCTCGGGGCGCGGGGGGCTACACCTTC. The variable domain in full, completed from reference TRBV7-2 and TRBJ1-2, reads GAGVSQSPSNKVTEKGKDVELRCDPISGHTALYWYRQSLGQGLEFLIYFQGNSAPDKSGLPSDRFSAERTGGSVSTLTIQRTQQEDSAVYLCASSSSRGAGGYTFGSGTRLTVV.

In the case of this clone: Other DNA variants within this sample encode the same CDR3. The J gene is TRBJ2-5, the V gene TRBV5-1, with D maybe TRBD2 (7 bases). This CDR3 has 14 amino acids. The V end lost 2 bases, the J end lost 2 bases, and 10 bases lay between the germline ends. The germline V gene has CDR1 SGHRS and CDR2 YFSETQ. CDR3: CASSLGGVQETQYF. For the CDR3, the DNA is TGCGCCAGCAGCTTAGGGGGGGTACAAGAGACCCAGTACTTC.

V and J are TRBV5-4 and TRBJ1-3; D is unresolved. V lost 3 bases, J lost 2 bases, and 6 bases lay in between. CDR1 and CDR2 from the germline V gene are SGHNT and YYREEE (reference sequence). There are 13 residues in the CDR3. The CDR3 bases are TGTGCCAGCAGCTCCGGTACTGGAAACACCATATATTTT. This translates into CASSSGTGNTIYF.

The chain recombines TRBV5-1 with TRBJ2-1, with D tentatively TRBD2 (5 bases). Germline V lookup: CDR1 SGHRS, CDR2 YFSETQ. The CDR3 runs to 14 residues. V gave up 0 bases and J gave up 4 bases, with 8 bases separating them. CDR3 coding DNA: TGCGCCAGCAGCTTGGAGGACTCTTACAATGAGCAGTTCTTC. It translates to CASSLEDSYNEQFF.

The chain couples TRBV10-3 to TRBJ1-4; no definite D call. From germline, CDR1 is ENHRY and CDR2 SYGVKD. The CDR3 contains 15 residues. V was trimmed by 2 bases and J by 8 bases, leaving 15 bases between them. Here the CDR3 reads CAISEGRQAGEKLFF. Written as DNA, the CDR3 is TGTGCCATCAGTGAGGGACGGCAGGCGGGGGAAAAACTGTTTTTT.

The chain recombines TRBV7-2 with TRBJ2-1; TRBD2 agrees at 13 bases. Germline V gene sequence: CDR1 SGHTA, CDR2 FQGNSA. The CDR3 sequence is 14 residues long. V lost 6 bases and J lost 7; bases outside the gene matches: 3. CDR3: CASSPGLAGNEQFF. In DNA form, the CDR3 reads TGTGCCAGCAGTCCGGGACTAGCGGGGAATGAGCAGTTCTTC.

The gene calls are TRBV4-1 and TRBJ1-2; D not certain. Trimming left V 1 base short and J 0 bases short, with 3 bases between. The CDR3 covers 13 residues. Germline CDR1 is MGHRA and CDR2 is YSYEKL. The CDR3 is CASSQGANYGYTF. The CDR3 coding sequence is TGCGCCAGCAGCCAAGGGGCTAACTATGGCTACACCTTC.

The CDR3 protein is CASILGSSYNEQFF. The CDR3 nucleotides are TGTGCCAGCATCCTGGGCAGCTCCTACAATGAGCAGTTCTTC. This sequence joins TRBV2 and TRBJ2-1; no clear D gene. The CDR3 totals 14 residues. V was pared by 7 bases and J by 0 bases, with 10 bases between. CDR1 and CDR2 (germline): SNHLY, FYNNEI.

The CDR3 region is CASSPGTGWRRWGYEQYF. The CDR3 DNA is TGTGCCAGCAGCCCGGGGACAGGGTGGCGGCGATGGGGATACGAGCAGTACTTC. The chain employs TRBV14 and TRBJ2-7, with 9 bases identical to TRBD1. Germline V CDR1 and CDR2: SGHDN, FVKESK. Trimming took 4 bases from V and 4 from J; bases not matched to a gene: 17. The CDR3 consists of 18 residues.

This chain joins TRBV5-1 and TRBJ2-5; D gene uncertain. Trimming stripped 0 bases from V and 9 bases from J, with 12 bases between. The CDR3 is 13 amino acids. Germline CDR1 reads SGHRS; CDR2 reads YFSETQ. CDR3 in DNA: TGCGCCAGCAGCTTGGATGCCGATGGGGCCCAGTACTTC. It is translated as CASSLDADGAQYF.

The chain recombines TRBV5-5 with TRBJ2-5, with D perhaps matching TRBD1 or TRBD2 (5 bases each). V was cut by 3 bases and J by 5 bases, with 17 bases left in between. Germline V gene sequence: CDR1 SGHKS, CDR2 YYEKEE (reference sequence). This CDR3 comprises 15 residues. CDR3 sequence: CASSSLRRGEETQYF. CDR3 sequence (DNA): TGTGCCAGCAGCTCGCTGAGAAGGGGAGAGGAGACCCAGTACTTC.

The genes are TRBV5-6 and TRBJ1-5; no clear D. Trimming removed 2 bases at V and 4 bases at J, with 13 bases between. Germline V CDR1 and CDR2: SGHDT, YYEEEE. This CDR3 contains 15 residues. The CDR3 loop reads CASSLGRGENQPQHF. For the CDR3, the DNA is TGTGCCAGCAGCTTAGGACGGGGAGAGAATCAGCCCCAGCATTTT.

The chain has TRBV7-8 and TRBJ2-5; TRBD1 matches at 9 bases. The CDR3 is made up of 16 amino acids. Germline V gene data show CDR1 as SGHVS and CDR2 as FQNEAQ. V gave up 5 bases and J gave up 4 bases; unmatched junction bases: 11. The CDR3 is CASSQPLGQGIETQYF. The CDR3 coding sequence is TGTGCCAGCAGCCAGCCCCTCGGACAGGGGATAGAGACCCAGTACTTC.

V and J are TRBV4-3 and TRBJ2-1; D gene uncertain. The germline V gene has CDR1 LGHNA and CDR2 YSLEER. V was clipped by 0 bases and J by 4 bases, with 13 bases between them. This CDR3 has 16 residues. Here the CDR3 DNA reads TGCGCCAGCAGCCAAGATCAGACAAAGTTTTACAATGAGCAGTTCTTC. Its translation: CASSQDQTKFYNEQFF.